This T cell receptor (beta chain) was recorded in a study of shared clonotypes between healthy human individuals. About the research overall: Donors, aged 18 to 49, were a couple of women and a few men.

The study enrolled healthy HIV-negative adults without recent acute infections or vaccinations as donors. Every donor was a Caucasian adult from Nashville, Tennessee. Template amounts of around 310 ng DNA, about 30,000 T cell genomes, were employed in unsorted PBMC replicate PCRs. TCRdb's copy holds only in-frame clones and misses some; the assay was immunoSEQ multiplex PCR. The repertoire holds roughly 500,000 clones, with roughly 78% as singletons. CDR1 is SGHVS and CDR2 is FNYEAQ in the germline V gene. V trimming: 1 base; J trimming: 11 bases; junction bases outside the gene matches: 10. This CDR3 has 14 amino acids.

The V call is TRBV7-6, the J call TRBJ2-5; 7 nucleotides match TRBD2. What was sequenced was PBMCs. The TCR was taken from a woman between 40 and 55 years old in good health. Some clones in this sample may be carry-over from other donors' samples. The CDR3 DNA follows: TGTGCCAGCAGCTTAGGGATCTCCCGGGGGGAGCAGTACTTC. Protein sequence: CASSLGISRGEQYF. The full variable domain, completed using reference TRBV7-6 and TRBJ2-5, is GAGVSQSPRYKVTKRGQDVALRCDPISGHVSLYWYRQALGQGPEFLTYFNYEAQQDKSGLPNDRFSAERPEGSISTLTIQRTEQRDSAMYRCASSLGISRGEQYFGPGTRLLVL.